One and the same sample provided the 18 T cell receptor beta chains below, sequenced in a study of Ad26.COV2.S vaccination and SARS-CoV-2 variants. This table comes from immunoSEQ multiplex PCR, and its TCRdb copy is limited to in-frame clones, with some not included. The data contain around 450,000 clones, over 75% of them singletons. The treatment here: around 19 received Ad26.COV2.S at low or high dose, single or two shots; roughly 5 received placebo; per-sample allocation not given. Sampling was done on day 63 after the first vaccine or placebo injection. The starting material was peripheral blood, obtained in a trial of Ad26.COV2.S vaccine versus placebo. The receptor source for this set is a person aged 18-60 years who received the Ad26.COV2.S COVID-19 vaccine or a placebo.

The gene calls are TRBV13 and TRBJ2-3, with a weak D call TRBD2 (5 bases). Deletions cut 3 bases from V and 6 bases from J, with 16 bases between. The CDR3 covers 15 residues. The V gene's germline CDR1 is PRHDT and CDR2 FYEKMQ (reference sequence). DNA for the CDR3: TGTGCCAGCAGCTTTAATGGCGGGTCAGGTGATACGCAGTATTTT. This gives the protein CASSFNGGSGDTQYF.

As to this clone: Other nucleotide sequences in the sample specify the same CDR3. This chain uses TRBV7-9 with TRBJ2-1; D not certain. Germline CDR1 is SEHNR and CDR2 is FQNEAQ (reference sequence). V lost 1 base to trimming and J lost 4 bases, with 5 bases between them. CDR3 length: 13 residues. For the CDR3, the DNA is TGTGCCAGCAGCTTAGGACTGTACAATGAGCAGTTCTTC. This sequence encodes CASSLGLYNEQFF.

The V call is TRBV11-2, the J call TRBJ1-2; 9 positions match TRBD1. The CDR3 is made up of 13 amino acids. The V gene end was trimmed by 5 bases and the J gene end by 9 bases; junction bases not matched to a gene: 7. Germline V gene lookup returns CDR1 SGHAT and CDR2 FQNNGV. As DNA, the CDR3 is TGTGCCAGCAGCGAGGGACAGGGAAGGCGCTACACCTTC. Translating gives CASSEGQGRRYTF.

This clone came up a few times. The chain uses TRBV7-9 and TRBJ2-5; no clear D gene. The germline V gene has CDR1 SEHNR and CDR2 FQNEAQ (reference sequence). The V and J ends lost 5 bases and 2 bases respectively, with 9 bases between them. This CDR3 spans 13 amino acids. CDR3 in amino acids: CASSRGRQETQYF. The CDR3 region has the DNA TGTGCCAGCAGCCGTGGCCGGCAAGAGACCCAGTACTTC.

Here the CDR3 DNA reads TGTGCCAGCAGTCGATTACCGGGACAGGGTGAGACCCAGTACTTC. It encodes CASSRLPGQGETQYF. This chain connects TRBV2 to TRBJ2-5; 9 nucleotides match TRBD1. The CDR3 covers 15 residues. The germline gives CDR1 SNHLY, CDR2 FYNNEI. V lost 5 bases and J lost 5; bases outside the gene matches: 9. The variable domain in full, completed from reference TRBV2 and TRBJ2-5, reads EPEVTQTPSHQVTQMGQEVILRCVPISNHLYFYWYRQILGQKVEFLVSFYNNEISEKSEIFDDQFSVERPDGSNFTLKIRSTKLEDSAMYFCASSRLPGQGETQYFGPGTRLLVL.

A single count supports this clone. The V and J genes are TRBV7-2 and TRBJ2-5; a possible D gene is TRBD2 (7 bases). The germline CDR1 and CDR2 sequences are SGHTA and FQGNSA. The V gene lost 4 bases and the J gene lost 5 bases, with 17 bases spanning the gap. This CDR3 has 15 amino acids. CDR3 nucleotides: TGTGCCAGCAGCTCGGACGCGGGGGCAAGGGAGACCCAGTACTTC. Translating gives CASSSDAGARETQYF.

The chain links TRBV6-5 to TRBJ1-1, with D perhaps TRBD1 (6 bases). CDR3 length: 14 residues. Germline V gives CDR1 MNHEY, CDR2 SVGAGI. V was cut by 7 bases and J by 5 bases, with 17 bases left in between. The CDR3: CASTSGGRGTEAFF. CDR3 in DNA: TGTGCCAGCACCTCGGGGGGGCGGGGGACTGAAGCTTTCTTT.

CDR3: CASSLAAPYEQYF. CDR3 sequence (DNA): TGTGCCAGCAGCTTAGCAGCGCCCTACGAGCAGTACTTC. The rearrangement joins TRBV11-3 to TRBJ2-7; D remains unclear. Germline-derived CDR1 and CDR2 are SGHNT and YENEEA. The CDR3 runs 13 residues. V dropped 1 base and J dropped 2 bases, with 6 bases sitting between them. The full variable domain, in which reference TRBV11-3 and TRBJ2-7 provide the parts outside the CDR3, is EAGVVQSPRYKIIEKKQPVAFWCNPISGHNTLYWYLQNLGQGPELLIRYENEEAVDDSQLPKDRFSAERLKGVDSTLKIQPAELGDSAVYLCASSLAAPYEQYFGPGTRLTVT.

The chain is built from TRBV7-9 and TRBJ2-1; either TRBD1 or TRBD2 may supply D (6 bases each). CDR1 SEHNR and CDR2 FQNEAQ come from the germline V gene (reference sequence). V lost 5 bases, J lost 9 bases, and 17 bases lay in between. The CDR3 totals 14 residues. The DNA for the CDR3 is TGTGCCAGCAGCGCCCCGTTGGGGGGCGGTGAGCAGTTCTTC. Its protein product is CASSAPLGGGEQFF. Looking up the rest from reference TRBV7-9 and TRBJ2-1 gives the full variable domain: DTGVSQNPRHKITKRGQNVTFRCDPISEHNRLYWYRQTLGQGPEFLTYFQNEAQLEKSRLLSDRFSAERPKGSFSTLEIQRTEQGDSAMYLCASSAPLGGGEQFFGPGTRLTVL.

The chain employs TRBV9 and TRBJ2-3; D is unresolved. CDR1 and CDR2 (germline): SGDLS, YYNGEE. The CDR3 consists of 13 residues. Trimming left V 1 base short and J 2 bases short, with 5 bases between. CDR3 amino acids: CASSVRITDTQYF. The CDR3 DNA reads TGTGCCAGCAGCGTAAGGATCACAGATACGCAGTATTTT.

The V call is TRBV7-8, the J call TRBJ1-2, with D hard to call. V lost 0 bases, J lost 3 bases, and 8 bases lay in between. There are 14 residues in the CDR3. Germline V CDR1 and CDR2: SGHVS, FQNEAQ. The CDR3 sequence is CASSLAGQYYGYTF. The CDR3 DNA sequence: TGTGCCAGCAGCTTAGCCGGGCAGTACTATGGCTACACCTTC. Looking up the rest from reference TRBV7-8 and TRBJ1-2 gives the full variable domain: GAGVSQSPRYKVAKRGQDVALRCDPISGHVSLFWYQQALGQGPEFLTYFQNEAQLDKSGLPSDRFFAERPEGSVSTLKIQRTQQEDSAVYLCASSLAGQYYGYTFGSGTRLTVV.

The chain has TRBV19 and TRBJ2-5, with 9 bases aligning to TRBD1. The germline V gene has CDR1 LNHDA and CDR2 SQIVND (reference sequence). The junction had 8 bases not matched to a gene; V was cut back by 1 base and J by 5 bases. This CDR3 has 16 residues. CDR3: CASSIGPGQGSETQYF. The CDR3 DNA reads TGTGCCAGTAGTATAGGGCCGGGACAGGGATCGGAGACCCAGTACTTC.

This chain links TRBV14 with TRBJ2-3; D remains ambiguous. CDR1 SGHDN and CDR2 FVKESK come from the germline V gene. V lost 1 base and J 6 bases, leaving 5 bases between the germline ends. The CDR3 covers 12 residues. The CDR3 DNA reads TGTGCCAGCAGCCAAGCGTGGGATACGCAGTATTTT. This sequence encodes CASSQAWDTQYF.

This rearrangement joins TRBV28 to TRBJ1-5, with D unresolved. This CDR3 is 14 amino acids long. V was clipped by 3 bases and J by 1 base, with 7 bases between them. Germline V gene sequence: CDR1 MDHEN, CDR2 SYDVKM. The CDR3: CASSFTGSNQPQHF. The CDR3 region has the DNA TGTGCCAGCAGTTTTACGGGGAGCAATCAGCCCCAGCATTTT.

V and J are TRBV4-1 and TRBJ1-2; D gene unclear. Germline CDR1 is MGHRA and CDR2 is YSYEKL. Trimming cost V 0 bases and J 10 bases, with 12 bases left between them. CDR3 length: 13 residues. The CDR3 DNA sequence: TGCGCCAGCAGCCAAGATCCGGCTATGCCCTACACCTTC. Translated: CASSQDPAMPYTF.

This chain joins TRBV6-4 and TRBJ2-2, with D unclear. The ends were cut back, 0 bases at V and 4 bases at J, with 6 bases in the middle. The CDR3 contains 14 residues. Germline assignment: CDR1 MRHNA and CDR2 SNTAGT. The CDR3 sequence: CASSDSGSTGELFF. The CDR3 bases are TGTGCCAGCAGTGACTCGGGATCCACCGGGGAGCTGTTTTTT.

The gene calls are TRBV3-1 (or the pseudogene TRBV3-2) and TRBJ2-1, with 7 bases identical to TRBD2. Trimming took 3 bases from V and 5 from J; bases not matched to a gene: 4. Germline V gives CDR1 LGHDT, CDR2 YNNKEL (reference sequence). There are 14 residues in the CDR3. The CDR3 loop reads CASSQGRGNNEQFF. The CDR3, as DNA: TGTGCCAGCAGCCAGGGGAGGGGCAACAATGAGCAGTTCTTC.

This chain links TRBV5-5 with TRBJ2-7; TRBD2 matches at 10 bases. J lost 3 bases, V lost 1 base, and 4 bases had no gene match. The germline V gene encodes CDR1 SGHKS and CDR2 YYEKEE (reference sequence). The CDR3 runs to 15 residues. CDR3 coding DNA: TGTGCCAGCAGCTTGCTAGCGGGAGAGGACTACGAGCAGTACTTC. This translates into CASSLLAGEDYEQYF.